This T cell receptor (beta chain) was obtained from a study of T cell repertoires in cytomegalovirus infection (dated by TCRdb to about 2019). Describing the broader study: Peptide stimulations targeted recently identified HLA-C-restricted CMV epitopes, whose presentation resists viral immunomodulation, together with well-studied HLA-B-restricted epitopes. The HLA type of each donor mattered for the analysis, because public TCR beta signatures pointed to carriage of CMV infection along with the matching HLA type.

What the treatment or condition label conveys for this sample: in vitro stimulation with specific CMV peptide epitopes to enrich CMV-specific T cells. CDR3 length: 14 amino acids, cysteine to phenylalanine. Left in the record is the CDR3 DNA by itself, 42 bases read in frame from the first base. In the germline V gene (reference sequence), CDR1 corresponds to SEHNR and CDR2 to FQNEAQ. At the junction V is shortened by 3 bases and J by 3 bases; bases outside the gene matches: 4. The data were produced on an Illumina HiSeq 1500. Clones were called with MiXCR by TCRdb after fastp trimmed the public reads at Q25, and only in-frame beta chains were retained. Rows merge per CDR3 protein into single entries with the most common DNA and genes. Present in this sample are 900,000 to 950,000 distinct CDR3 sequences, around 31% of which were seen just once. The top ten clones comprise over 13% of the sample. This clonotype was seen a handful of times. Its antigen is currently not known. It has no much larger one-base neighbor in the sample; base qualities were not kept.

Here is what the overall study found, with its caveats: In both this cohort and an independent cohort of several hundred donors, the cumulative frequency of public TCR beta family members distinguished carriers of CMV infection plus the relevant HLA type. The ex vivo response was dominated by HLA-C-restricted CMV-specific TCR beta clonotypes, which also provided the single most frequent clonotype in two of eight donors.

This TCR derives from a human donor in good health (CMV status not recorded). Some clones in this sample may be carry-over from other donors' samples. The sequenced sample was cultured CD8+ T cells from PBMCs, obtained from culture after CMV antigen stimulation. This chain joins TRBV7-9 to TRBJ2-7; 8 central bases correspond to TRBD1. The CDR3 has the sequence CASSFQGANYEQYF. The nucleotide sequence is given as TGTGCCAGCAGCTTCCAGGGGGCCAACTACGAGCAGTACTTC. The full variable domain, completed from the reference TRBV7-9 and TRBJ2-7 proteins outside the CDR3, reads DTGVSQNPRHKITKRGQNVTFRCDPISEHNRLYWYRQTLGQGPEFLTYFQNEAQLEKSRLLSDRFSAERPKGSFSTLEIQRTEQGDSAMYLCASSFQGANYEQYFGPGTRLTVT.